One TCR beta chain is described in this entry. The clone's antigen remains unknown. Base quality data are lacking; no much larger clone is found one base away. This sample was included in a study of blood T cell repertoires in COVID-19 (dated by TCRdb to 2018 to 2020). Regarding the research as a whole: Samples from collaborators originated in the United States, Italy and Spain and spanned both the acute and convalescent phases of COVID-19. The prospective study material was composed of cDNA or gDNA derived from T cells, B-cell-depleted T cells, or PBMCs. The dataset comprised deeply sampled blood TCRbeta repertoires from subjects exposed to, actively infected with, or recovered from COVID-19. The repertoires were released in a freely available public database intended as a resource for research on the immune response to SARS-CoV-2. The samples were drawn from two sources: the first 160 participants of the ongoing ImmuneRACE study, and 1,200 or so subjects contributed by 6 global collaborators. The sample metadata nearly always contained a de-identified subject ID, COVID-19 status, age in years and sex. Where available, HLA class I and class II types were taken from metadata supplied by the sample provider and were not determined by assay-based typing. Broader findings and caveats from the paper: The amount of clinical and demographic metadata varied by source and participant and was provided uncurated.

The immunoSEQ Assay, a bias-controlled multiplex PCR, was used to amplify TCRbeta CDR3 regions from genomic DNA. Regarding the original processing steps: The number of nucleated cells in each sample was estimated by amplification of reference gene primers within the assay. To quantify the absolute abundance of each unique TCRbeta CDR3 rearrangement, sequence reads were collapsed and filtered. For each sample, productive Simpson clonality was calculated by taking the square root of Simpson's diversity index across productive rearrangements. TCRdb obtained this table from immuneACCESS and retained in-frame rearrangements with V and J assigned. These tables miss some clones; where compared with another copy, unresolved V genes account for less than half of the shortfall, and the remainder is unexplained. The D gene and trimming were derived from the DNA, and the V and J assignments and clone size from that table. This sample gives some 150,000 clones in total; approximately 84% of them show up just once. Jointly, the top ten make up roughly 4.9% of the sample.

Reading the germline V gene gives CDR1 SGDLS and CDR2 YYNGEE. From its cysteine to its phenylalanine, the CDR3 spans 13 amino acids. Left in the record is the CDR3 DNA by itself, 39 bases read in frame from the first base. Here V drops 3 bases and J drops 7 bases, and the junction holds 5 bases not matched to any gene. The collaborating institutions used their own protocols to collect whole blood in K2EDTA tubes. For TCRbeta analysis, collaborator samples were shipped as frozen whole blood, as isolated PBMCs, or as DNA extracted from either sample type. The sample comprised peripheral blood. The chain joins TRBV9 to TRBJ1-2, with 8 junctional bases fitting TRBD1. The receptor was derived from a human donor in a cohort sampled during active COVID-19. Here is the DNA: TGTGCCAGCAGCGAGCAGGGGGCGAGTGGCTACACCTTC. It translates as CASSEQGASGYTF.